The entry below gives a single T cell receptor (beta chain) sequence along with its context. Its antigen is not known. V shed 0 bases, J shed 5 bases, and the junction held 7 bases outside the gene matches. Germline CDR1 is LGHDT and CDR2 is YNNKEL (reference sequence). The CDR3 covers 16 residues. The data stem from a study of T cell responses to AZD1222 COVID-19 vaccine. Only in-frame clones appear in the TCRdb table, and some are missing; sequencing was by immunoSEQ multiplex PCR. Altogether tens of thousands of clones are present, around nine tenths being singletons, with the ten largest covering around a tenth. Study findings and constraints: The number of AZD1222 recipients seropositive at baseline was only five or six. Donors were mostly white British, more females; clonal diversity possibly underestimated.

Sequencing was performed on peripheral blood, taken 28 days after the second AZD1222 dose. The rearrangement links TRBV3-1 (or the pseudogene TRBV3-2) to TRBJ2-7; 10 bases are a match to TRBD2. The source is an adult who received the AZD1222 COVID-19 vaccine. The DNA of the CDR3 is TGTGCCAGCAGCCAAGATCTCCTAGCGGGGGATCACGAGCAGTACTTC. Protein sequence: CASSQDLLAGDHEQYF.